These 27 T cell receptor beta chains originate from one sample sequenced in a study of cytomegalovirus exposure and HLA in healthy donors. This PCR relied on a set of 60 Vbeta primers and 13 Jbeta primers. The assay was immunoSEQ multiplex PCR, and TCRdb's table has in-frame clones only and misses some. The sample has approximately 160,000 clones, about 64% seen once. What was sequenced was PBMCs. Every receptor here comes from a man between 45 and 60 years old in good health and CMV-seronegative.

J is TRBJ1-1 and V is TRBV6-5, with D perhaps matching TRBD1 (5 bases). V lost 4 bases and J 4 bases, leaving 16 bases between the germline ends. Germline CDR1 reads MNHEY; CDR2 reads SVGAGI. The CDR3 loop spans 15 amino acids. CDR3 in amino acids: CASSSGIRRGTEAFF. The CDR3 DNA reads TGTGCCAGCAGTTCAGGGATCCGGAGGGGCACTGAAGCTTTCTTT.

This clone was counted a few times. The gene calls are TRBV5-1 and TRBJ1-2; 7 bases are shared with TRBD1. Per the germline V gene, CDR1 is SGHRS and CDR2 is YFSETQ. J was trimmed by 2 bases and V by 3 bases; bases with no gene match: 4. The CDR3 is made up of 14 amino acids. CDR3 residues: CASSSTGTNYGYTF. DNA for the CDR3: TGCGCCAGCAGCTCGACAGGGACAAACTATGGCTACACCTTC.

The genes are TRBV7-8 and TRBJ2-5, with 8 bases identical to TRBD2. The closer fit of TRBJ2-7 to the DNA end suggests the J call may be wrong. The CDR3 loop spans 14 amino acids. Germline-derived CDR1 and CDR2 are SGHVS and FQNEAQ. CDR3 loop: CASSLGGGTYEQYF. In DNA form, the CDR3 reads TGTGCCAGCAGCTTGGGCGGGGGGACCTACGAGCAGTACTTC.

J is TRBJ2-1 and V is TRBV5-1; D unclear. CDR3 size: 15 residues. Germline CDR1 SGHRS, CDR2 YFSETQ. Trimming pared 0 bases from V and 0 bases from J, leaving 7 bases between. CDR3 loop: CASSLDRSSYNEQFF. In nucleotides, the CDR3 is TGCGCCAGCAGCTTGGACCGTAGCTCCTACAATGAGCAGTTCTTC.

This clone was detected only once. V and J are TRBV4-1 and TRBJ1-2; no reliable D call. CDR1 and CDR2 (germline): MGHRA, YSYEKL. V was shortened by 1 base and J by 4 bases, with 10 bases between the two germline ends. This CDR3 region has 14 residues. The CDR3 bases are TGCGCCAGCAGCCAAGCCGACGGGAGCTATGGCTACACCTTC. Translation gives CASSQADGSYGYTF.

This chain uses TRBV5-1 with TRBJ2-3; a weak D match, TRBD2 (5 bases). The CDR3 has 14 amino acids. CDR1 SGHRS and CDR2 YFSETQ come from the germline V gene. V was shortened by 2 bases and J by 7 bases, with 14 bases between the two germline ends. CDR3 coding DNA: TGCGCCAGCAGCTTAGCGGCACCCCGGAATACGCAGTATTTT. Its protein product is CASSLAAPRNTQYF.

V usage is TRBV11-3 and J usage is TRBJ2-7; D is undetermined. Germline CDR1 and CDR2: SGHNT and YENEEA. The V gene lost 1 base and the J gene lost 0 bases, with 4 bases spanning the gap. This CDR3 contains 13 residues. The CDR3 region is CASSLASSYEQYF. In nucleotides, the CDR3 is TGTGCCAGCAGCTTAGCGAGCTCCTACGAGCAGTACTTC.

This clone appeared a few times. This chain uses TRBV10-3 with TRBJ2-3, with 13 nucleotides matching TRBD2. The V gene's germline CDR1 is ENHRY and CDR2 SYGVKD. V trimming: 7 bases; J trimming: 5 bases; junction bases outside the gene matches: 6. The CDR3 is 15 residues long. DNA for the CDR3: TGTGCCATCAACCTAGGACTAGCGGGGGAAGATACGCAGTATTTT. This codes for CAINLGLAGEDTQYF.

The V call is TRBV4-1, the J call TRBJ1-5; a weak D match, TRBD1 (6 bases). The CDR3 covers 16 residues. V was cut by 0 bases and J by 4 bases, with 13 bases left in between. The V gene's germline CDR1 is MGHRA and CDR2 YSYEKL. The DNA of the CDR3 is TGCGCCAGCAGCCAAGACCGCGGGGGCACTAATCAGCCCCAGCATTTT. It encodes CASSQDRGGTNQPQHF.

In nucleotides, the CDR3 is TGTGCCAGCAGTTTGGAACAGGGAAGCTATGGCTACACCTTC. Its translation: CASSLEQGSYGYTF. The chain links TRBV28 to TRBJ1-2; maybe TRBD1 (6 bases). V was shortened by 3 bases and J by 4 bases, with 12 bases between the two germline ends. The CDR3 runs to 14 residues. Germline-derived CDR1 and CDR2 are MDHEN and SYDVKM.

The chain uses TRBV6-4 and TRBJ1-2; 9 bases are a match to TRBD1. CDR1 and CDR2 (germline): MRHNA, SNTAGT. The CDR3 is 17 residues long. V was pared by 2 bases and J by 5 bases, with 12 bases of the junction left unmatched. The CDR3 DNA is TGTGCCAGCAGTGACAGGCCCGGGGACAGGGAGAGGTATGGCTACACCTTC. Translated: CASSDRPGDRERYGYTF.

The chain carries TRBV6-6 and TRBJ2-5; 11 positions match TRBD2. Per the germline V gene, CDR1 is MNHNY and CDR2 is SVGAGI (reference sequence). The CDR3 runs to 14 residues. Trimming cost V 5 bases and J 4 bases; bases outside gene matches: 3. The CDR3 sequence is CASSTSGGAETQYF. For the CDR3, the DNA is TGTGCCAGCAGTACTAGCGGGGGTGCAGAGACCCAGTACTTC.

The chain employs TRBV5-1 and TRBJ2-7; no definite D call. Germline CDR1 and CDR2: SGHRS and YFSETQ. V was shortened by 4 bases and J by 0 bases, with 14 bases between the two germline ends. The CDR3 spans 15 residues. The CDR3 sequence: CASSLTNAYSYEQYF. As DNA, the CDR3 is TGCGCCAGCAGCCTAACGAATGCCTACTCCTACGAGCAGTACTTC.

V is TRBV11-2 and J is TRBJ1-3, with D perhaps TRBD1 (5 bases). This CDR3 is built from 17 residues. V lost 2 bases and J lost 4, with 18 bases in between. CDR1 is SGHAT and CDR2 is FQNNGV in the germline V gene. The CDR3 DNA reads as TGTGCCAGCAGCTTATGGGGCGTGGCAGGACAAGGAAACACCATATATTTT. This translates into CASSLWGVAGQGNTIYF.

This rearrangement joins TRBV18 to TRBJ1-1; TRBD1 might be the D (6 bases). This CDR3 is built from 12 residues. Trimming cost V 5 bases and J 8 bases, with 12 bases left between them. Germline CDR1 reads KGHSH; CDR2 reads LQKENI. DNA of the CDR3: TGTGCCAGCTCAAGTGGGACACCAGAAGCTTTCTTT. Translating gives CASSSGTPEAFF.

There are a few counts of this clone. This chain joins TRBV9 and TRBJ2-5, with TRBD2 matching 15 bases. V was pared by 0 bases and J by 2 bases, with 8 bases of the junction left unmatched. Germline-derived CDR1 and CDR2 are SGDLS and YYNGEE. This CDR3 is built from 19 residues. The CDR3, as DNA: TGTGCCAGCAGCGTAGTCGGCGGACTAGCGGGGGGGCCTCAAGAGACCCAGTACTTC. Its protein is CASSVVGGLAGGPQETQYF.

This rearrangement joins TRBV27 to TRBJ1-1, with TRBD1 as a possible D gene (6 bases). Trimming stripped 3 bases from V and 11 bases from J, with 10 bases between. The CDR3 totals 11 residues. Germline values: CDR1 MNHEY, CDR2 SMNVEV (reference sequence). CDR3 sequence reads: CASSFSGAAFF. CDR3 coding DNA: TGTGCCAGCAGTTTTTCAGGGGCGGCTTTCTTT.

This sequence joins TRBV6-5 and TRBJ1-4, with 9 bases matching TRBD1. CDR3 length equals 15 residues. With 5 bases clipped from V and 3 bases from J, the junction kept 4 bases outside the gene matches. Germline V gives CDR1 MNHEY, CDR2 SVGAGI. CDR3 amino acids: CASSRRTGANEKLFF. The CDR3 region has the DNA TGTGCCAGCAGTCGAAGGACAGGGGCTAATGAAAAACTGTTTTTT.

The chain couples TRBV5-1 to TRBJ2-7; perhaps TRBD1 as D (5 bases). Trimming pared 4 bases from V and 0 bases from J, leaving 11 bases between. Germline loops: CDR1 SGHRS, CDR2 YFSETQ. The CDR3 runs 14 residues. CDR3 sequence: CASSPVDSSYEQYF. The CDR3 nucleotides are TGCGCCAGCAGCCCCGTTGACAGCTCCTACGAGCAGTACTTC.

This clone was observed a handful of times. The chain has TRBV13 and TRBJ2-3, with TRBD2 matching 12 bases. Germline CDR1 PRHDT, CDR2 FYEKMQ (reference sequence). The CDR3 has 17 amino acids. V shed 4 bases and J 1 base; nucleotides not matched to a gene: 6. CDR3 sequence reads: CASSSPGLAGRTDTQYF. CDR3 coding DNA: TGTGCCAGCAGCTCTCCGGGACTAGCGGGTCGCACAGATACGCAGTATTTT. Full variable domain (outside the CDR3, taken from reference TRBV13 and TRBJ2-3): AAGVIQSPRHLIKEKRETATLKCYPIPRHDTVYWYQQGPGQDPQFLISFYEKMQSDKGSIPDRFSAQQFSDYHSELNMSSLELGDSALYFCASSSPGLAGRTDTQYFGPGTRLTVL.

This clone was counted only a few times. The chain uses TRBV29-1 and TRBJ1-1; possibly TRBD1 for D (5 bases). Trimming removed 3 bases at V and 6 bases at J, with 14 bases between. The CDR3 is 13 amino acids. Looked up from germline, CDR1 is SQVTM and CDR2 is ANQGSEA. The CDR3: CSVDPNWGAEAFF. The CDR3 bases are TGCAGCGTTGACCCCAACTGGGGGGCTGAAGCTTTCTTT.

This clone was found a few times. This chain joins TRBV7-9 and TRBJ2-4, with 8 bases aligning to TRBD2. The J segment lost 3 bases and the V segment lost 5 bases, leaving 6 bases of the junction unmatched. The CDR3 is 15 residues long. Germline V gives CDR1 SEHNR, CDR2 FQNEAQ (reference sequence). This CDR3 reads CASSRPGLDKNIQYF. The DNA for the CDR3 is TGTGCCAGCAGCCGCCCGGGACTAGACAAAAACATTCAGTACTTC.

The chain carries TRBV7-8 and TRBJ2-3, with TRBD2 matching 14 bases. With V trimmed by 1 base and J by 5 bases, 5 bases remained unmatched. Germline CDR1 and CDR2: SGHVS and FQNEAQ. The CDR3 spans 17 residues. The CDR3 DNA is TGTGCCAGCAGCTTAGGACTAGCGGGGGGGCCTCAAGATACGCAGTATTTT. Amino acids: CASSLGLAGGPQDTQYF.

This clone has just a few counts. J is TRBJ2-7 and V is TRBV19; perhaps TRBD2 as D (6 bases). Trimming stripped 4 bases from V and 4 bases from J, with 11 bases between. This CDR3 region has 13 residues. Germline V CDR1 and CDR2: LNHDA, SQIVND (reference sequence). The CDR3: CASSTGDEYEQYF. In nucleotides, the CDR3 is TGTGCCAGTAGTACGGGGGATGAATACGAGCAGTACTTC.

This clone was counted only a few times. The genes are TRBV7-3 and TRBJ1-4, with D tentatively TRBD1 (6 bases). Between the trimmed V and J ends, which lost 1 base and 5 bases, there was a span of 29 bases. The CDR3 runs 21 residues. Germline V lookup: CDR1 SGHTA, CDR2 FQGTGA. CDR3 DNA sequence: TGTGCCAGCAGCTTAAATGGGGGGGCGAAAGTACAATCGAGCTACAATGAAAAACTGTTTTTT. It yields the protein CASSLNGGAKVQSSYNEKLFF.

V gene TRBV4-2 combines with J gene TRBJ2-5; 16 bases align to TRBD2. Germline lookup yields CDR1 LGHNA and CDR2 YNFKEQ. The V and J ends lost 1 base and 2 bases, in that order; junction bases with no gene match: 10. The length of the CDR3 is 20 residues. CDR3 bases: TGTGCCAGCAGCCAAGTGGTCCTCGGGACTAGCGGGGGGGATCAAGAGACCCAGTACTTC. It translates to CASSQVVLGTSGGDQETQYF.

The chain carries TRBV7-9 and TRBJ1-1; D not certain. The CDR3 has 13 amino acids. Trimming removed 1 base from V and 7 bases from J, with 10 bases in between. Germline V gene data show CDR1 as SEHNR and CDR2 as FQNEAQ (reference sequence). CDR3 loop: CASSLVSRLEAFF. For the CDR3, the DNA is TGTGCCAGCAGCTTAGTCTCCCGACTTGAAGCTTTCTTT. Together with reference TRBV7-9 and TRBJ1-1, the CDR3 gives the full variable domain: DTGVSQNPRHKITKRGQNVTFRCDPISEHNRLYWYRQTLGQGPEFLTYFQNEAQLEKSRLLSDRFSAERPKGSFSTLEIQRTEQGDSAMYLCASSLVSRLEAFFGQGTRLTVV.